Presented here are 19 T cell receptor beta chains from one specimen sequenced in a study of CD8+ T cells in alopecia areata (dated by TCRdb to between 2017 and 2018). Library creation used the immunoSEQ multiplex PCR assay. For TCR sequencing, RNA was extracted from every sample and reverse transcribed into cDNA to serve as template. Not all clones reach the TCRdb copy of this immuneACCESS table, which keeps in-frame sequences only. Checked studies attribute under half of the gap to unresolved V genes and leave the rest unexplained. In this sample the table shows roughly 180,000 clones, 50% to 60% of which occur a single time. The top ten clones comprise about 3% of the sample. The sample's time point, from its label and the paper: 4 weeks on oral tofacitinib. Explained via the paper, the treatment or condition label denotes: oral pan-JAK inhibitor, 5-10 mg twice daily. Source: CD4+ T cells sorted from blood, taken at week 4, from a patient treated with tofacitinib. The origin of the receptors is a human donor with alopecia areata.

J is TRBJ1-4 and V is TRBV5-1, with D hard to call. V dropped 0 bases and J dropped 4 bases, with 7 bases sitting between them. The length of the CDR3 is 14 residues. Germline-derived CDR1 and CDR2 are SGHRS and YFSETQ. The CDR3 DNA reads as TGCGCCAGCAGCTTGGCTGGGGATAATGAAAAACTGTTTTTT. It translates to CASSLAGDNEKLFF.

The rearrangement uses TRBV4-1 and TRBJ2-5; D possibly corresponds to TRBD1 (6 bases). V lost 0 bases and J 5 bases, leaving 10 bases between the germline ends. The CDR3 is made up of 14 amino acids. Germline values: CDR1 MGHRA, CDR2 YSYEKL. CDR3 amino acids: CASSQDRGWETQYF. The CDR3 bases are TGCGCCAGCAGCCAAGACAGGGGATGGGAGACCCAGTACTTC.

The J gene is TRBJ2-2, the V gene TRBV7-9; D gene unclear. Trimming shortened V by 1 base and J by 7 bases, and 7 bases separated the two germline ends. Germline values: CDR1 SEHNR, CDR2 FQNEAQ (reference sequence). The CDR3 has 13 residues. The CDR3 region is CASSLVVRGELFF. The CDR3 nucleotides read TGTGCCAGCAGCTTAGTGGTACGCGGGGAGCTGTTTTTT.

The genes are TRBV5-4 and TRBJ1-1, with D perhaps matching TRBD1 (6 bases). Germline V gene sequence: CDR1 SGHNT, CDR2 YYREEE (reference sequence). This CDR3 is 14 amino acids long. Trimming removed 0 bases from V and 4 bases from J, with 10 bases in between. CDR3 sequence: CASSLAKGVTEAFF. The DNA of the CDR3 is TGTGCCAGCAGCTTGGCCAAGGGGGTCACTGAAGCTTTCTTT.

V gene TRBV5-1 combines with J gene TRBJ2-3; weak D call: TRBD1 (6 bases). V was shortened by 4 bases and J by 6 bases, with 12 bases between the two germline ends. The germline V gene has CDR1 SGHRS and CDR2 YFSETQ. There are 13 residues in the CDR3. Here the CDR3 reads CASSTTGRDTQYF. In nucleotides, the CDR3 is TGCGCCAGCAGCACGACAGGCCGGGATACGCAGTATTTT.

A note on this clone: Distinct nucleotide sequences in the sample also encode this CDR3. The V call is TRBV30, the J call TRBJ1-3; no clear D. Germline loops: CDR1 GTSNPN, CDR2 SVGIG (reference sequence). This CDR3 has 13 amino acids. Trimming took off 0 bases at V and 1 base at J, with 4 bases between the two ends. In DNA, the CDR3 is TGTGCCTGGAGTGTACTATCTGGAAACACCATATATTTT. The encoded protein is CAWSVLSGNTIYF.

This clone was picked up a small number of times. The chain couples TRBV15 to TRBJ1-4; a weak D match, TRBD1 (6 bases). CDR1 LNHNV and CDR2 YYDKDF come from the germline V gene (reference sequence). The CDR3 sequence is 15 residues long. The ends were cut back, 1 base at V and 4 bases at J, with 10 bases in the middle. CDR3 protein: CATSRAKQGNEKLFF. The CDR3 bases are TGTGCCACCAGCAGAGCGAAACAGGGTAATGAAAAACTGTTTTTT.

V is TRBV7-2 and J is TRBJ1-1; D not certain. Germline V CDR1 and CDR2: SGHTA, FQGNSA. The CDR3 spans 12 residues. Trimming cost V 3 bases and J 3 bases, with 5 bases left between them. The CDR3 region is CASSLDDTEAFF. In DNA form, the CDR3 reads TGTGCCAGCAGCTTGGACGACACTGAAGCTTTCTTT.

The chain recombines TRBV7-2 with TRBJ2-6; no clear D gene. Germline V CDR1 and CDR2: SGHTA, FQGNSA. V lost 5 bases to trimming and J lost 0 bases, with 5 bases between them. CDR3 size: 14 residues. For the CDR3, the DNA is TGTGCCAGCAGCCCTGGCTCTGGGGCCAACGTCCTGACTTTC. The encoded protein is CASSPGSGANVLTF. The variable domain in full, completed from reference TRBV7-2 and TRBJ2-6, reads GAGVSQSPSNKVTEKGKDVELRCDPISGHTALYWYRQSLGQGLEFLIYFQGNSAPDKSGLPSDRFSAERTGGSVSTLTIQRTQQEDSAVYLCASSPGSGANVLTFGAGSRLTVL.

This clone has only a few counts. The chain carries TRBV5-1 and TRBJ2-2; perhaps TRBD1 as D (6 bases). Germline CDR1 reads SGHRS; CDR2 reads YFSETQ. V lost 5 bases and J 1 base, leaving 9 bases between the germline ends. The CDR3 consists of 14 residues. The CDR3 DNA reads as TGCGCCAGCAGGAAGGGACAGAACACCGGGGAGCTGTTTTTT. Residues: CASRKGQNTGELFF. Full variable domain (rest looked up from reference TRBV5-1 and TRBJ2-2): KAGVTQTPRYLIKTRGQQVTLSCSPISGHRSVSWYQQTPGQGLQFLFEYFSETQRNKGNFPGRFSGRQFSNSRSEMNVSTLELGDSALYLCASRKGQNTGELFFGEGSRLTVL.

This clone came up a few times. Here the CDR3 reads CASSWLAEETQYF. Here the CDR3 DNA reads TGTGCCAGCAGTTGGCTAGCGGAAGAGACCCAGTACTTC. The gene calls are TRBV6-1 and TRBJ2-5, with TRBD2 matching 7 bases. The CDR3 covers 13 residues. V shed 5 bases, J shed 3 bases, and the junction held 3 bases outside the gene matches. Germline assignment: CDR1 MNHNS and CDR2 SASEGT.

This chain links TRBV30 with TRBJ2-7; TRBD1 matches 11 bases. The length of the CDR3 is 14 residues. Trimming removed 3 bases from V and 0 bases from J; junction bases left unmatched: 1. Germline loops: CDR1 GTSNPN, CDR2 SVGIG (reference sequence). The CDR3 region is CAWRGTGGSYEQYF. The CDR3 bases are TGTGCCTGGAGGGGGACAGGGGGCTCCTACGAGCAGTACTTC.

About this clone: Additional DNA sequences in this sample encode the identical CDR3. This chain links TRBV28 with TRBJ2-5; D gene ambiguous. V dropped 5 bases and J dropped 2 bases, with 0 bases sitting between them. The CDR3 length is 10 residues. The germline gives CDR1 MDHEN, CDR2 SYDVKM. In DNA, the CDR3 is TGTGCCAGCAGTCAAGAGACCCAGTACTTC. It encodes CASSQETQYF.

V is TRBV2 and J is TRBJ2-5; 7 nucleotides match TRBD2. Germline V gene sequence: CDR1 SNHLY, CDR2 FYNNEI. The junction had 3 bases not matched to a gene; V was cut back by 7 bases and J by 4 bases. This CDR3 is built from 12 residues. CDR3 sequence (DNA): TGTGCCAGCACGGGGGGAACAGAGACCCAGTACTTC. The encoded protein is CASTGGTETQYF.

The chain links TRBV4-2 to TRBJ1-1; D gene ambiguous. Germline V gives CDR1 LGHNA, CDR2 YNFKEQ. V gave up 2 bases and J gave up 6 bases, with 7 bases separating them. This CDR3 region has 12 residues. CDR3 in amino acids: CASSQREAEAFF. CDR3 DNA: TGTGCCAGCAGCCAACGGGAGGCTGAAGCTTTCTTT.

The rearrangement joins TRBV7-2 to TRBJ1-2, with D possibly being TRBD1 (5 bases). Germline V gene data show CDR1 as SGHTA and CDR2 as FQGNSA. Trimming stripped 4 bases from V and 3 bases from J, with 9 bases between. This CDR3 has 13 residues. CDR3 region: CASSYDSDYGYTF. In nucleotides, the CDR3 is TGTGCCAGCAGCTATGACAGCGACTATGGCTACACCTTC.

The chain combines TRBV9 with TRBJ2-6, with 9 bases aligning to TRBD1. The V gene's germline CDR1 is SGDLS and CDR2 YYNGEE. The CDR3 sequence is 18 residues long. The V gene end was trimmed by 0 bases and the J gene end by 4 bases; junction bases not matched to a gene: 8. As DNA, the CDR3 is TGTGCCAGCAGCGTAGCCCCAGGACAGGGGACCGGGGCCAACGTCCTGACTTTC. Amino acids: CASSVAPGQGTGANVLTF.

The chain joins TRBV2 to TRBJ1-1; D uncertain. This CDR3 has 13 amino acids. With 6 bases removed from V and 0 bases from J, the gap between germline ends came to 8 bases. CDR1 is SNHLY and CDR2 is FYNNEI in the germline V gene. The CDR3 coding sequence is TGTGCCAGCAGGGCGGAACTGAACACTGAAGCTTTCTTT. Translated: CASRAELNTEAFF.

The V gene is TRBV7-2, the J gene TRBJ2-5; TRBD1 aligns across 7 bases. The CDR3 has 14 amino acids. CDR1 is SGHTA and CDR2 is FQGNSA in the germline V gene. V lost 5 bases and J lost 2; bases outside the gene matches: 5. CDR3 amino acids: CASSRQGIQETQYF. CDR3 nucleotide sequence: TGTGCCAGCAGCCGACAGGGAATACAAGAGACCCAGTACTTC.